The table lists the clone carrying this T cell receptor beta chain with many counts. The entry originates in a study of Graves' ophthalmopathy and Graves' hyperthyroidism. As the template, RNA transcripts were used to amplify TCR beta CDR3 regions. A first-round RT-PCR used HTBI primers, followed by a second-round multiplex PCR. TCRdb reprocessed the multiplex PCR reads via MiXCR and lists one record per CDR3 protein. The table shows roughly 410,000 distinct CDR3 sequences, with 15% occurring only once. CDR1 is ENHRY and CDR2 is SYGVKD in the germline V gene. CDR3 length: 13 amino acids. Deletions cut 6 bases from V and 4 bases from J, with 12 bases between. A diagnosis was made from clinical symptoms together with serum thyroxine, TRAb, thyroid ultrasound and orbital computed tomography.

What was sequenced was peripheral blood. This TCR came from a woman younger than 30 with stable Graves' hyperthyroidism. The rearrangement links TRBV10-3 to TRBJ1-2; possibly TRBD1 for D (6 bases). The chain's CDR3 is CAIRDEGVYGYTF. The CDR3 coding sequence is TGTGCCATCAGGGACGAGGGGGTCTATGGCTACACCTTC.